The sequence of this TCR beta chain was determined in a study of vaccination and CD4 T cells after COVID-19. Study-level information: Samples taken post-COVID came a median around 93 days after diagnosis, ranging from 35 to 161. Samples after vaccination came a median approximately 66 days past dose two, ranging 14 to 241. General study points: Reactive clonotype counts went from median 21 after infection to roughly 38 after vaccination, nonsignificantly.

Cultured CD4+ T-cell DNA underwent Oncomine TCR Beta short-read sequencing. Using the QIAamp micro DNA kit, genomic DNA was extracted from the CD4+ T cells that had been cultured. Each CDR3 protein gets one entry after TCRdb re-called the PCR reads with MiXCR. The sample has approximately 18,000 distinct CDR3 sequences; around two fifths are singletons. This clonotype was counted between two and nine times. The antigen is undetermined. CDR3 length: 13 residues. Trimming cost V 5 bases and J 2 bases, with 11 bases left between them. Germline CDR1 is DFQATT and CDR2 is SNEGSKA (reference sequence). Treatment indicated: approximately 11-day PBMC culture with coronavirus spike peptide pools or control peptides (ViraFEST assay).

The sequencing here drew on CD4+ T cells from blood, cultured in vitro, taken after SARS-CoV-2 vaccination. The chain joins TRBV20-1 to TRBJ2-3; D ambiguous. This receptor was taken from a human donor who had recovered from COVID-19. The CDR3 nucleotides are TGCAGTGCTGTCCCCGACTCCACAGATACGCAGTATTTT. Encoded protein: CSAVPDSTDTQYF.